This record concerns one TCR beta chain sequence. No antigen is known for it. Per-base qualities were not stored, and no clone one base away is much larger. Each collaborating institution followed its own protocols to collect whole blood in K2EDTA tubes. For TCRbeta analysis, collaborators shipped samples in one of three forms: frozen whole blood, isolated PBMCs, or DNA extracted from either of those sample types. The cysteine opens and the phenylalanine closes a CDR3 of 17 amino acids. Only the CDR3 DNA is retained, 51 bases long and in frame from the first base. CDR1 and CDR2 (SGHRS, YFSETQ) derive from the germline V gene. Relative to germline, V is missing 4 bases and J is missing 4 bases, with 12 bases of the junction outside any gene match. The data are from a study of blood T cell repertoires in COVID-19 (TCRdb year 2020). About the full investigation: Samples covering the acute and convalescent phases of COVID-19 were provided by collaborators in the United States, Italy and Spain. The material from the prospective study consisted of cDNA or gDNA derived from T cells, B-cell-depleted T cells, or PBMCs. The dataset comprised deeply sampled blood TCRbeta repertoires from subjects exposed to, actively infected with, or recovered from COVID-19. The repertoires were released in a freely available public database intended as a resource for research on the immune response to SARS-CoV-2. The samples were drawn from the first 160 participants of the ongoing ImmuneRACE study and from some 1,300 subjects provided by 6 global collaborators. The sample metadata nearly always contained a de-identified subject ID, COVID-19 status, age in years and sex. Where available, HLA class I and class II types were taken from metadata supplied by the sample provider and were not determined by assay-based typing.

The immunoSEQ Assay, a bias-controlled multiplex PCR, was used to amplify TCRbeta CDR3 regions from genomic DNA. As for how the authors treated the data: The number of nucleated cells in each sample was estimated from the amplification of reference gene primers within the assay. Sequence reads were collapsed and filtered to measure the absolute abundance of every unique TCRbeta CDR3 rearrangement. For each sample, productive Simpson clonality was calculated as the square root of Simpson's diversity index across productive rearrangements. The table was pulled from immuneACCESS by TCRdb, which kept in-frame rearrangements only. Such tables lose some clones; where checked, under half of the loss comes from unresolved V genes, and the rest has no known cause. Clone size and the V and J calls come from that table; the DNA yielded D and trimming. Within this sample are around 91,000 clones, with roughly 78% of them counted one time only. The top ten constitute 15% to 20% of the sample.

The investigation overall reported the following: The amount of clinical and demographic metadata varied by source and participant and was provided uncurated.

The sequence links TRBV5-1 to TRBJ1-1; 11 middle bases align to TRBD1. The clonotype originates from an elderly woman with active or convalescent COVID-19. Specimen: peripheral blood. The encoded CDR3 is CASSPGQGARLSTEAFF. The DNA reads TGCGCCAGCAGCCCCGGACAGGGGGCAAGGTTAAGCACTGAAGCTTTCTTT.